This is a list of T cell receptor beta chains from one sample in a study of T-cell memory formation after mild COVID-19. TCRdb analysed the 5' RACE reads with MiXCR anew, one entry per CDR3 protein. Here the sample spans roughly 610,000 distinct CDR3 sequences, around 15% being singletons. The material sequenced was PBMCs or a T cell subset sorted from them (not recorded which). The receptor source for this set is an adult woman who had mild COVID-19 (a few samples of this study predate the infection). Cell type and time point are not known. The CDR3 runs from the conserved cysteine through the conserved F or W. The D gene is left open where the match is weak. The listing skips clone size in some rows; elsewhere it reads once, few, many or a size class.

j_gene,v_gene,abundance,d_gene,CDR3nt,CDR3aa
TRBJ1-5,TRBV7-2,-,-,TGTGCCAGCAGCTTAATGGGCGTGGTCAGCAATAGCAATCAGCCCCAGCATTTT,CASSLMGVVSNSNQPQHF
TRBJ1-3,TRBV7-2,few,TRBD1,TGTGCCAGCAGCCGACCTACAGGGGGCAAGATTGGAAACACCATATATTTT,CASSRPTGGKIGNTIYF
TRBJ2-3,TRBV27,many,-,TGTGCCAGCAGTTTAGAGGGATACCCCAACACAGATACGCAGTATTTT,CASSLEGYPNTDTQYF
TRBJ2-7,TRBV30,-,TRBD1,TGTGCCTGGGCGACAGGGGTCGGTTCCTACGAGCAGTACTTC,CAWATGVGSYEQYF
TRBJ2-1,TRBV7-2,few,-,TGTGCCAGCAGCTTGTTAGGGCTAGCCTCCAATGAGCAGTTCTTC,CASSLLGLASNEQFF
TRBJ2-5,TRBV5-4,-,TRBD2,TGTGCCAGCAGCTTGTCGGTTAGCGGGAGGGCAGAGACCCAGTACTTC,CASSLSVSGRAETQYF
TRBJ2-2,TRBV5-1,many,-,TGCGCCAGCAGCTTGGCCCTTGGGACCGGGGAGCTGTTTTTT,CASSLALGTGELFF
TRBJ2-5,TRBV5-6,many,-,TGTGCCAGCAGCTTGAATGGGGAGACCCAGTACTTC,CASSLNGETQYF
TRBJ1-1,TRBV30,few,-,TGTGCCTGGAATCCCTGGGATCACACTGAAGCTTTCTTT,CAWNPWDHTEAFF
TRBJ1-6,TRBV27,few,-,TGTGCCAGCAGTATAAGGGGTTCACCCCTCCACTTT,CASSIRGSPLHF
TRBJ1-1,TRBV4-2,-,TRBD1,TGTGCCAGCAGCCAAGACTTGACAGGGTTAAGAACTGAAGCTTTCTTT,CASSQDLTGLRTEAFF
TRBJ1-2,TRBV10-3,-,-,TGTGCCCTGTGGACCAGGGGAGGTTCCTATGGCTACACCTTC,CALWTRGGSYGYTF
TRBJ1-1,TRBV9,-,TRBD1,TGTGCCAGCAGCGGACAGGGGAGGCAGGACACTGAAGCTTTCTTT,CASSGQGRQDTEAFF
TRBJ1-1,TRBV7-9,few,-,TGTGCCAGCAGCTTAGTTCAGACTAGTTGGAACACTGAAGCTTTCTTT,CASSLVQTSWNTEAFF
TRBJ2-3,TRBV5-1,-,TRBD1,TGCGCCAGCAGACTGGCAGGGGGCGCAGATACGCAGTATTTT,CASRLAGGADTQYF
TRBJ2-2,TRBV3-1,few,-,TGTGCCAGCAGCCAAGAATTATTCACCGGCGGGACGAAAGCCGGGGAGCTGTTTTTT,CASSQELFTGGTKAGELFF
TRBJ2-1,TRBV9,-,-,TGTGCCAGCACCGCGACGGTTTTCTCCTACAATGAGCAGTTCTTC,CASTATVFSYNEQFF
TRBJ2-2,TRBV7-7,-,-,TGTGCTAGCAGCTTAGATCTGGGCAGGGCGAACACCGGGGAGCTGTTTTTT,CASSLDLGRANTGELFF
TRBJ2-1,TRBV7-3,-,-,TGTGCCAGCAGCGCCGCCAGTACCCGACAGTCCTACAATGAGCAGTTCTTC,CASSAASTRQSYNEQFF
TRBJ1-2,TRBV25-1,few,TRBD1,TGTGCCACTCGGGGGGACAGGGGAAGTTCTAACTATGGCTACACCTTC,CATRGDRGSSNYGYTF
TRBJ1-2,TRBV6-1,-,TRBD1,TGTGCCAGCAGAGGGACAGGGAATGGCTACACCTTC,CASRGTGNGYTF
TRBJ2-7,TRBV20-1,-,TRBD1,TGCAGTGCTAGGGGGGTGGACAGGGCCCGCTCCTACGAGCAGTACTTC,CSARGVDRARSYEQYF
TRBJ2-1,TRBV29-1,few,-,TGCAGCGTTGAAGATCTAAGTATCCCAGGGAATGAGCAGTTCTTC,CSVEDLSIPGNEQFF
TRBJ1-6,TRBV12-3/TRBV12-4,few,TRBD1,TGTGCCAGTGGTTCTTTGTTCGGGGACAGCCATAATTCACCCCTCCACTTT,CASGSLFGDSHNSPLHF
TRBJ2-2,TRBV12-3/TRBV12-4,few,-,TGTGCCAGCAGTTTAGGAGCCGGGTTGGCCGGGGAGCTGTTTTTT,CASSLGAGLAGELFF
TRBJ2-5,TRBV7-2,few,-,TGTGCCAGCAGCTTAGCGCGAGACAGTGGCCATCAAGAGACCCAGTACTTC,CASSLARDSGHQETQYF
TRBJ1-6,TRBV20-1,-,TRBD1,TGCAGTGCTTCCGCCCGGACAGGGAGTAATTCACCCCTCCACTTT,CSASARTGSNSPLHF
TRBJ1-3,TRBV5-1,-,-,TGCGCCAGCAGCTTTAGAGGGGTAACCGGCTCTGGAAACACCATATATTTT,CASSFRGVTGSGNTIYF
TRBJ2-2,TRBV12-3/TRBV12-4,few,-,TGTGCCAGCAGTTACTCGGGACTTTCGGGCCCCGGGGAGCTGTTTTTT,CASSYSGLSGPGELFF